This T cell receptor (beta chain) was found in a study of cytomegalovirus exposure and HLA in healthy donors (dated by TCRdb to about 2017). With regard to the full study: In an earlier analysis of 587 of the donors, approximately 260 Gb of sequence data and 120 million or so unique TCR beta sequences from roughly 190 million T cells were reported. The study aimed to test whether cataloging public T cell receptors could reveal signatures of past pathogen exposure. The number of typed donors differed by locus: about 620-640 for A, B, C, DRB1 and DQB1; some 540 for DQA1; approximately 600 for DPA1; and some 450 for DPB1. In addition to the first cohort of 666 subjects, a separate validation cohort of 120 different subjects was used. In a later analysis, previously published TCR beta repertoires from hundreds of donors were re-analyzed and high-resolution HLA genotyping was added so that TCR occurrence patterns could be studied. Of the roughly 410 genotyped donors, over 80% were placed in the genetic ancestry cluster associated with self-reported Caucasian donors. Roughly five DR-DQ haplotypes were treated as single units for association and clustering because of strong linkage in the cohort. The study profiled the T cell repertoires of hundreds of subjects by immunosequencing and related them to cytomegalovirus serostatus. Across around 400 genotyped donors of the cohort, an average of approximately 220,000 unique TCR beta nucleotide sequences per donor were sequenced, and roughly a sixth of those sequences were non-productive. Roughly 320 gigabases of sequencing data and around 80 million unique TCR sequences made up an early release that covered over 550 HLA-typed donors. Alongside the repertoire data, information on donor age, sex, ethnicity and CMV serostatus was compiled. A later genetic analysis used genome-wide SNP genotypes for about 60% of the roughly 700 donors, treating that subset as a discovery cohort. Rather than using new phenotypic data, the later analysis identified candidate immune exposures from TCR beta sequences and from how often those sequences occurred across donors. An earlier analysis of several hundred of the donors applied high-throughput TCR beta sequencing to assess whether each TCR beta V gene segment acted as functional or pseudogenic. Both class I and class II loci were covered by HLA typing, at four-digit resolution. To predict cytomegalovirus infection status, the study brought together high-throughput TCR immunosequencing, statistical association of individual TCRs with disease status, and machine learning. All discovery cohort repertoires had been generated on a single sequencing platform.

On this clone: This receptor's antigen is unknown. No quality values exist for individual bases; no much larger clone is one base distant.

Library preparation used the immunoSEQ multiplex PCR assay. The multiplex PCR relied on a mix of 60 forward primers for TCR Vbeta segments and 13 reverse primers for TCR Jbeta segments. The CDR3 region of rearranged TCR beta genes was amplified from genomic DNA by a multiplex PCR assay. Amplified TCR beta libraries were sequenced as 87-base-pair reads on the Illumina HiSeq System. The paper's data handling went like this. Across the 700 or so repertoires, a later analysis counted 60 million to 90 million unique TCR beta chains, some 11 million of which were shared by at least two donors. To remove PCR and sequencing errors, raw reads were error-corrected and collapsed into unique sequences using a nearest-neighbor algorithm that merged closely related sequences. CDR3 sequences were aligned to IMGT reference sequences to assign V, D and J gene segments. Each retained sequence needed at least a six-nucleotide match to both a V gene segment and a J gene segment. A rearrangement counted as productive if the CDR3 had no stop codons and remained in frame with V and J, and every other rearrangement counted as non-productive. CDR3 was defined by IMGT convention, running from the second conserved V-encoded cysteine to the conserved J-encoded phenylalanine. Sequences without an unambiguous match to a single V gene segment were excluded from the earlier analysis of approximately 600 of the donors. An earlier analysis of a few hundred of the donors called V segments functional above 56.7% productive rearrangements and segregating when the between-donor standard deviation exceeded 5%. To diagnose cytomegalovirus status from the catalog of TCR beta chain sequences, a statistical classification framework was built. In a later analysis, TCR nucleotide sequences were compared against IMGT/GENE-DB human TR gene sequences so that V and J genes could be assigned. The TCRdist pipeline was used in a later analysis to assign CDR3 sequences and most-parsimonious VDJ recombination scenarios. In a later analysis, each TCR beta chain was defined by its CDR3 amino acid sequence together with its V-gene family, and reads without a unique V-gene family were excluded. In a later analysis, around 650 highly shared, low-generation-probability nucleotide sequences were removed to address suspected cross-contamination and a sequencing artifact. For each public chain, a later analysis derived a clonal expansion index from normalized ranks of inferred template counts within each repertoire. Generation probabilities in a later analysis came from a VDJ recombination model fitted to out-of-frame rearrangements, and those results were checked against IGoR. In a later analysis, TCR-TCR, TCR-HLA and TCR-CMV co-occurrence was scored with hypergeometric tests, and a repertoire-size bias correction was applied to TCR pairs. To estimate false discovery rates, a later analysis permuted the HLA or CMV assignments 20 times. In a later analysis, co-occurring TCRs were grouped with DBSCAN, and TCRdist sequence similarity was added when clustering was performed within HLA-allele-positive subsets. Repertoires with fewer than 30,000 or more than 120,000 public chains were left out of co-occurrence clustering, as were four to six repertoires with anomalous nucleotide sharing. This is the immuneACCESS table as TCRdb keeps it, with only in-frame sequences that have V and J called. A part of the clones is gone; compared with another copy, unresolved V genes explain less than half, and the rest is unexplained. The V and J calls and the clone size are those of that table, but D and trimming were determined from the DNA. The sample yields under 150,000 clones; 82% were counted once. Together, the top ten hold around 2.4% of the sample.

Via the germline V gene, CDR1 is MRHNA and CDR2 SNTAGT. The CDR3 runs 15 residues from the cysteine to the phenylalanine. The sequence is cut down to CDR3 DNA, 45 bases in frame from base 1. Clipping removes 10 bases from V and 0 bases from J, with 8 as the unmatched junction base count. Study-level results and caveats: Linkage disequilibrium might explain the correlated functional status among segregating V segments, but an unknown experimental factor could not be excluded. A later analysis reported that several top co-occurrence clusters appeared linked to parvovirus B19, influenza, CMV and Epstein-Barr virus. In vitro tests confirmed that three of the cytomegalovirus-associated TCR beta chains recognize cytomegalovirus antigens. The study gave a list of 150 to 200 TCR beta chains associated with cytomegalovirus. Some IMGT-functional V segments, including TRBV6-2 and TRBV6-3, could not be told apart with the 87-base-pair reads, so those segments were excluded. A group of highly shared sequence variants was considered likely to be a technical artifact of the sequencing pipeline. Because HLA typing was unavailable for some donors at each locus, only the typed subset was used in association tests. When HLA alleles, especially DR and DQ, strongly co-occurred, attributing TCR associations to individual alleles was difficult. Because counts were too low, 15 to 20 rarely observed V segments, including chromosome 9 orphons, were excluded from the earlier analysis of 587 of the donors. The cohort was sequenced for TCR beta chains only, and without alpha or paired-chain data the features that could be detected were limited. An earlier analysis of approximately 570 of the donors showed that most TCR beta V segments appeared in productive rearrangements either about 87% or about 30% of the time, which broadly matched IMGT annotations. CMV serostatus was the only immune exposure information available for the cohort. The presence/absence analyses assumed that sequencing depth was roughly uniform across donors, and that assumption may not be true. In a later analysis, the rate of TCR association differed among HLA loci, with DRB1 alleles having the most associated TCRs and HLA-C alleles having the fewest. In a later genetic analysis, a missense DCLRE1C variant was associated with V-gene and J-gene trimming of TCR beta chains, and the association was replicated in an independent cohort. The classifier was reported to diagnose cytomegalovirus status with high specificity and sensitivity in both the original cohort and the validation cohort. The authors suggested that the approach could potentially be generalized to other disease states and immunological phenotypes. Compared with the 666-donor mean, donors in an Asian-associated ancestry cluster had fewer N-insertions in productive TCRs, according to a later genetic analysis. A further reported finding was that TCR beta sequences accurately predicted the HLA-A and HLA-B alleles for most subjects in the first cohort. Most CMV-associated TCR beta chains appeared to be HLA-restricted in a later analysis, and the HLA associations seemed to be driven largely by CMV exposure. Most TCR sequences were observed very rarely across donors, whereas some public TCRs were present in many individuals. In a later analysis, some 18,000 TCR beta sequences were associated with specific HLA alleles at a false discovery rate of 0.05. A later analysis found that HLA-associated TCR beta chains were more clonally expanded and had lower generation probabilities than equally common non-associated chains.

The cohort was made up of approximately 670 healthy bone marrow donors. At the time of sampling, every cohort member was nominally healthy, though immune exposures that went unrecorded were likely present. The donor tested CMV seronegative and was one of the 352 seronegative cohort members. A peripheral blood sample was collected from each donor, and TCR beta sequencing was performed on peripheral blood mononuclear cells. The Qiagen DNeasy Blood Extraction Kit was used to extract genomic DNA from the blood cell samples. This TCR was recovered from a male donor in good health and CMV-seronegative. The rearrangement combines TRBV6-4 with TRBJ2-1; TRBD2 agrees with 8 junctional bases. The sequenced sample consisted of PBMCs. The nucleotide sequence is TGTGCCAACGGGGGGAGCGGGAGCTCCTACAATGAGCAGTTCTTC. It encodes CANGGSGSSYNEQFF.